This is a list of T cell receptor beta chains from one sample in a study of neurological immune-mediated disorders. A single record per CDR3 protein comes from TCRdb applying MiXCR to the 5' RACE reads. The table lists about 81,000 distinct CDR3 sequences, roughly 4.5% of them singletons. Sample: PBMCs. Receptors were obtained from an older woman with multiple sclerosis. Each CDR3 is given with its conserved first and last residue. D genes are given only for firm matches. Rows may omit the clone size; those that give it use once, few, many or a size class.

v_gene: TRBV27; j_gene: TRBJ1-4; d_gene: NA; abundance: many; CDR3aa: CASGGGRLEKLFF; CDR3nt: TGTGCCAGCGGGGGGGGCCGGTTAGAAAAACTGTTTTTT
v_gene: TRBV5-1; j_gene: TRBJ2-1; d_gene: TRBD1; abundance: many; CDR3aa: CASSSQGAYNEQFF; CDR3nt: TGCGCCAGCAGCTCACAGGGGGCTTACAATGAGCAGTTCTTC
v_gene: TRBV4-1; j_gene: TRBJ1-1; d_gene: NA; abundance: many; CDR3aa: CASSPSPGHTNTEAFF; CDR3nt: TGCGCCAGCAGCCCAAGCCCGGGACACACGAACACTGAAGCTTTCTTT
v_gene: TRBV2; j_gene: TRBJ2-5; d_gene: NA; abundance: many; CDR3aa: CASRDPPEPQYF; CDR3nt: TGTGCCAGCAGAGATCCGCCGGAGCCCCAGTACTTC
v_gene: TRBV15; j_gene: TRBJ2-1; d_gene: NA; abundance: many; CDR3aa: CATSRDLGREQFF; CDR3nt: TGTGCCACCAGCAGAGATCTCGGGCGTGAGCAGTTCTTC
v_gene: TRBV6-1; j_gene: TRBJ1-2; d_gene: TRBD1; abundance: many; CDR3aa: CASNMDRVYGYTF; CDR3nt: TGTGCCAGCAACATGGACAGGGTGTATGGCTACACCTTC
v_gene: TRBV28; j_gene: TRBJ1-5; d_gene: NA; abundance: many; CDR3aa: CASSLAGDSNQPQHF; CDR3nt: TGTGCCAGCAGCCTGGCGGGGGATAGCAATCAGCCCCAGCATTTT
v_gene: TRBV20-1; j_gene: TRBJ2-7; d_gene: NA; abundance: many; CDR3aa: CSAPRLESSYEQYF; CDR3nt: TGCAGTGCCCCCAGGCTAGAGAGCTCCTACGAGCAGTACTTC
v_gene: TRBV5-1; j_gene: TRBJ2-7; d_gene: TRBD1; abundance: many; CDR3aa: CASSLKGTGDFEQYF; CDR3nt: TGCGCCAGCAGCTTGAAGGGGACAGGGGATTTCGAGCAGTACTTC
v_gene: TRBV5-1; j_gene: TRBJ1-1; d_gene: NA; abundance: many; CDR3aa: CASRSGTTEAFF; CDR3nt: TGCGCCAGCAGGTCCGGGACCACTGAAGCTTTCTTT
v_gene: TRBV6-5; j_gene: TRBJ2-3; d_gene: TRBD1; abundance: many; CDR3aa: CATGTGPDTQYF; CDR3nt: TGTGCCACAGGGACAGGGCCCGATACGCAGTATTTT
v_gene: TRBV9; j_gene: TRBJ1-1; d_gene: NA; abundance: many; CDR3aa: CASSVTVGTEAFF; CDR3nt: TGTGCCAGCAGCGTGACAGTGGGGACTGAAGCTTTCTTT
v_gene: TRBV5-1; j_gene: TRBJ1-1; d_gene: NA; abundance: many; CDR3aa: CASSHGARLTEAFF; CDR3nt: TGCGCCAGCAGCCACGGGGCTCGGCTGACTGAAGCTTTCTTT
v_gene: TRBV7-2; j_gene: TRBJ2-5; d_gene: TRBD2; abundance: many; CDR3aa: CASSDSGGRETQYF; CDR3nt: TGTGCCAGCAGCGATAGCGGGGGTCGAGAGACCCAGTACTTC
v_gene: TRBV12-3/TRBV12-4; j_gene: TRBJ1-3; d_gene: TRBD1; abundance: many; CDR3aa: CATKKGTGGIAGNTIYF; CDR3nt: TGTGCCACAAAGAAGGGGACAGGGGGCATAGCTGGAAACACCATATATTTT
v_gene: TRBV27; j_gene: TRBJ1-2; d_gene: TRBD1; abundance: many; CDR3aa: CASSSSRGWNYGYTF; CDR3nt: TGTGCCAGCAGTTCGAGCAGGGGGTGGAACTATGGCTACACCTTC
v_gene: TRBV20-1; j_gene: TRBJ1-2; d_gene: NA; abundance: many; CDR3aa: CSARGGLANYGYTF; CDR3nt: TGCAGTGCTAGAGGAGGGTTAGCTAACTATGGCTACACCTTC
v_gene: TRBV7-6; j_gene: TRBJ2-7; d_gene: TRBD1; abundance: many; CDR3aa: CASSFRTGGSYEQYF; CDR3nt: TGTGCCAGCAGCTTCCGGACAGGGGGCTCCTACGAGCAGTACTTC
v_gene: TRBV5-1; j_gene: TRBJ2-5; d_gene: NA; abundance: many; CDR3aa: CASSLSTGYGETQYF; CDR3nt: TGCGCCAGCAGCTTGTCGACAGGATACGGAGAGACCCAGTACTTC
v_gene: TRBV5-1; j_gene: TRBJ2-5; d_gene: NA; abundance: many; CDR3aa: CASSLAGGYQETQYF; CDR3nt: TGCGCCAGCAGCTTGGCCGGGGGATACCAAGAGACCCAGTACTTC
v_gene: TRBV7-8; j_gene: TRBJ1-1; d_gene: TRBD1; abundance: many; CDR3aa: CASSSRQGGTEAFF; CDR3nt: TGTGCCAGCAGCTCCCGACAGGGGGGCACTGAAGCTTTCTTT
v_gene: TRBV25-1; j_gene: TRBJ1-5; d_gene: NA; abundance: many; CDR3aa: CASNQPQHF; CDR3nt: TGTGCCAGCAACCAGCCCCAGCATTTT
v_gene: TRBV24-1; j_gene: TRBJ2-2; d_gene: NA; abundance: many; CDR3aa: CATSDALEELFF; CDR3nt: TGTGCCACCAGTGATGCTCTGGAGGAGCTGTTTTTT
v_gene: TRBV6-2/TRBV6-3; j_gene: TRBJ1-2; d_gene: NA; abundance: NA; CDR3aa: CASSPISTGPPYGYTF; CDR3nt: TGTGCCAGCAGTCCCATCTCAACAGGCCCTCCCTATGGCTACACCTTC
v_gene: TRBV20-1; j_gene: TRBJ2-1; d_gene: TRBD1; abundance: many; CDR3aa: CSATQGAPDNEQFF; CDR3nt: TGCAGTGCTACCCAGGGGGCTCCGGACAATGAGCAGTTCTTC
v_gene: TRBV30; j_gene: TRBJ2-2; d_gene: TRBD2; abundance: many; CDR3aa: CAWRKGLAGGRSNTGELFF; CDR3nt: TGTGCCTGGCGAAAGGGACTAGCGGGGGGCCGATCGAACACCGGGGAGCTGTTTTTT
v_gene: TRBV5-1; j_gene: TRBJ2-7; d_gene: NA; abundance: many; CDR3aa: CASSLVVGVWYF; CDR3nt: TGCGCCAGCAGCTTGGTGGTCGGCGTGTGGTACTTC
v_gene: TRBV19; j_gene: TRBJ2-4; d_gene: NA; abundance: many; CDR3aa: CASSSNGRGAKNIQYF; CDR3nt: TGTGCCAGTAGTTCCAATGGACGGGGAGCCAAAAACATTCAGTACTTC
v_gene: TRBV5-1; j_gene: TRBJ2-2; d_gene: TRBD2; abundance: many; CDR3aa: CASSTTSGGGAGELFF; CDR3nt: TGCGCCAGCAGCACGACTAGCGGGGGTGGCGCCGGGGAGCTGTTTTTT
v_gene: TRBV7-8; j_gene: TRBJ1-6; d_gene: NA; abundance: many; CDR3aa: CASSLGGDNSPLHF; CDR3nt: TGTGCCAGCAGCTTAGGGGGCGATAATTCACCCCTCCACTTT
v_gene: TRBV20-1; j_gene: TRBJ1-5; d_gene: TRBD1; abundance: many; CDR3aa: CSVTPTGRMGTPQHF; CDR3nt: TGCAGTGTCACCCCGACAGGGCGAATGGGGACCCCCCAGCATTTT
v_gene: TRBV14; j_gene: TRBJ1-1; d_gene: NA; abundance: many; CDR3aa: CASSLAGMNTEAFF; CDR3nt: TGTGCCAGCAGCCTTGCGGGGATGAACACTGAAGCTTTCTTT
v_gene: TRBV15; j_gene: TRBJ2-1; d_gene: TRBD1; abundance: many; CDR3aa: CATSRDYGTGSYNEQFF; CDR3nt: TGTGCCACCAGCAGAGATTACGGGACAGGGTCCTACAATGAGCAGTTCTTC
v_gene: TRBV5-1; j_gene: TRBJ2-1; d_gene: TRBD1; abundance: many; CDR3aa: CASSSPGQGINEQFF; CDR3nt: TGCGCCAGCAGCTCGCCGGGACAGGGGATCAATGAGCAGTTCTTC
v_gene: TRBV7-2; j_gene: TRBJ2-2; d_gene: NA; abundance: many; CDR3aa: CASSQAVAGELFF; CDR3nt: TGTGCCAGCAGCCAAGCCGTGGCCGGGGAGCTGTTTTTT
v_gene: TRBV7-6; j_gene: TRBJ1-2; d_gene: NA; abundance: many; CDR3aa: CASSLATGPGGYTF; CDR3nt: TGTGCCAGCAGCTTAGCCACAGGGCCGGGGGGCTACACCTTC
v_gene: TRBV6-5; j_gene: TRBJ2-7; d_gene: TRBD2; abundance: few; CDR3aa: CASRTSGAYEQYF; CDR3nt: TGTGCCAGCAGAACTAGCGGGGCCTACGAGCAGTACTTC
v_gene: TRBV20-1; j_gene: TRBJ2-7; d_gene: NA; abundance: NA; CDR3aa: CSADPSGAYEQYF; CDR3nt: TGCAGTGCTGACCCATCCGGGGCTTACGAGCAGTACTTC
v_gene: TRBV7-2; j_gene: TRBJ2-7; d_gene: NA; abundance: many; CDR3aa: CASSEQVLGGYEQYF; CDR3nt: TGTGCCAGCAGCGAACAGGTTTTGGGGGGTTACGAGCAGTACTTC
v_gene: TRBV4-2; j_gene: TRBJ1-5; d_gene: NA; abundance: many; CDR3aa: CASSQEPQRNQPQHF; CDR3nt: TGTGCCAGCAGCCAAGAGCCCCAAAGGAATCAGCCCCAGCATTTT
v_gene: TRBV7-6; j_gene: TRBJ2-7; d_gene: TRBD2; abundance: medium-sized; CDR3aa: CASSVGGGGAGEQYF; CDR3nt: TGTGCCAGCAGCGTCGGTGGCGGGGGGGCCGGAGAGCAGTACTTC
v_gene: TRBV28; j_gene: TRBJ2-3; d_gene: TRBD2; abundance: many; CDR3aa: CASSSSGLGSTDTQYF; CDR3nt: TGTGCCAGCAGTTCCAGCGGACTAGGCTCCACAGATACGCAGTATTTT
v_gene: TRBV7-9; j_gene: TRBJ2-5; d_gene: TRBD2; abundance: many; CDR3aa: CASSRGASGGKTNQETQYF; CDR3nt: TGTGCCAGCAGCCGAGGGGCTAGCGGGGGGAAGACCAACCAAGAGACCCAGTACTTC
v_gene: TRBV4-1; j_gene: TRBJ1-5; d_gene: NA; abundance: many; CDR3aa: CASSPPQSGGGNQPQHF; CDR3nt: TGCGCCAGCAGCCCCCCCCAGTCCGGGGGGGGCAATCAGCCCCAGCATTTT
v_gene: TRBV18; j_gene: TRBJ2-5; d_gene: NA; abundance: many; CDR3aa: CASSPRRTQETQYF; CDR3nt: TGTGCCAGCTCACCGAGACGGACGCAGGAGACCCAGTACTTC
v_gene: TRBV6-2/TRBV6-3; j_gene: TRBJ2-1; d_gene: TRBD2; abundance: many; CDR3aa: CASRPGTSGLDEQFF; CDR3nt: TGTGCCAGCAGGCCTGGGACTAGCGGCCTCGATGAGCAGTTCTTC
v_gene: TRBV18; j_gene: TRBJ1-1; d_gene: NA; abundance: NA; CDR3aa: CASSPRSREGTEAFF; CDR3nt: TGTGCCAGCTCACCACGATCCAGGGAGGGGACTGAAGCTTTCTTT
v_gene: TRBV28; j_gene: TRBJ2-5; d_gene: TRBD2; abundance: many; CDR3aa: CASSPAGDQETQYF; CDR3nt: TGTGCCAGCAGTCCGGCGGGGGACCAAGAGACCCAGTACTTC
v_gene: TRBV6-5; j_gene: TRBJ2-6; d_gene: NA; abundance: NA; CDR3aa: CASSNSPGSGANVLTF; CDR3nt: TGTGCCAGCAGCAACTCTCCAGGGTCAGGGGCCAACGTCCTGACTTTC
v_gene: TRBV7-2; j_gene: TRBJ2-1; d_gene: NA; abundance: many; CDR3aa: CASSTHSPYNEQFF; CDR3nt: TGTGCCAGCAGCACCCACAGCCCCTACAATGAGCAGTTCTTC
v_gene: TRBV6-1; j_gene: TRBJ1-3; d_gene: NA; abundance: many; CDR3aa: CASKQGAGNTIYF; CDR3nt: TGTGCCAGCAAACAGGGCGCTGGAAACACCATATATTTT
v_gene: TRBV12-3/TRBV12-4; j_gene: TRBJ2-5; d_gene: NA; abundance: large; CDR3aa: CASTPGSRGTQYF; CDR3nt: TGTGCCAGCACCCCTGGGTCCCGTGGGACCCAGTACTTC
v_gene: TRBV7-7; j_gene: TRBJ2-5; d_gene: TRBD1; abundance: many; CDR3aa: CASSPTGIGETQYF; CDR3nt: TGTGCCAGCAGCCCGACAGGGATAGGGGAGACCCAGTACTTC
v_gene: TRBV20-1; j_gene: TRBJ1-4; d_gene: NA; abundance: many; CDR3aa: CSASSLGTNEKLFF; CDR3nt: TGCAGTGCTAGTAGTCTCGGAACTAATGAAAAACTGTTTTTT
v_gene: TRBV5-1; j_gene: TRBJ2-7; d_gene: NA; abundance: many; CDR3aa: CASSLPQGHEQYF; CDR3nt: TGCGCCAGCAGCTTGCCCCAGGGGCACGAGCAGTACTTC
v_gene: TRBV14; j_gene: TRBJ1-1; d_gene: NA; abundance: many; CDR3aa: CASQQWENTEAFF; CDR3nt: TGTGCCAGCCAGCAGTGGGAGAACACTGAAGCTTTCTTT
v_gene: TRBV5-1; j_gene: TRBJ2-7; d_gene: TRBD1; abundance: many; CDR3aa: CASSQQDRGSYEQYF; CDR3nt: TGCGCCAGCAGCCAACAGGACAGGGGCTCCTACGAGCAGTACTTC